This is a list of T cell receptor beta chains from one sample in a study of CD8 T cells in ankylosing spondylitis. MiXCR, applied by TCRdb to the 5' RACE reads, yields one record per CDR3 protein. The sample includes about 800,000 distinct CDR3 sequences, about 11% seen only once; the top ten take approximately 0.5%. The specimen sequenced was blood, either unsorted or a sorted T cell fraction (not recorded which). These TCRs come from a male donor with ankylosing spondylitis. Each CDR3 is given with its conserved first and last residue.

V gene	J gene	CDR3 protein
TRBV29-1	TRBJ1-1	CSVRQDMNTEAFF
TRBV29-1	TRBJ1-1	CSVEWRMNTEAFF
TRBV29-1	TRBJ1-2	CSVEDGVNYGYTF
TRBV5-1	TRBJ2-1	CASTRGSPYNEQFF
TRBV7-8	TRBJ2-1	CASSFYLTHNEQFF
TRBV12-3/TRBV12-4	TRBJ1-5	CASSYGRTYSNQPQHF
TRBV6-5	TRBJ2-1	CASSYSIVSSYNEQIF
TRBV6-6	TRBJ1-3	CASSWIRRSGGNTIYF
TRBV20-1	TRBJ2-7	CSARDSGRTYEQYF
TRBV5-5	TRBJ2-7	CASSLRGGLAGGLYEQYF
TRBV6-5	TRBJ1-5	CASSYRGGHQPQHF
TRBV15	TRBJ1-4	CATSRGELNEKLFF
TRBV6-5	TRBJ1-4	CASSYSPGDEKLFF
TRBV7-2	TRBJ2-7	CASSMANSYEQYF
TRBV5-4	TRBJ2-2	CASSLETGGELFF
TRBV11-2	TRBJ1-6	CASSLGAGGSSPLHF
TRBV27	TRBJ1-4	CASSRIRGGWSTNEKLFF
TRBV7-2	TRBJ2-7	CASSSQGAKHEQYF
TRBV20-1	TRBJ1-6	CSARVEGRGDSPLHF
TRBV9	TRBJ1-1	CASSVVPLNTEAFF
TRBV9	TRBJ2-1	CASSAQTSGSYNEQFF
TRBV20-1	TRBJ2-1	CSASDPRSSGGGEQFF
TRBV6-1	TRBJ2-1	CASSEGIRTGSNEQFF
TRBV4-3	TRBJ1-4	CASSQDPLLKSFNEKLFF
TRBV7-2	TRBJ1-6	CASSLDSRVRNSPLHF
TRBV12-3/TRBV12-4	TRBJ2-1	CASTIKNEQFF
TRBV20-1	TRBJ2-3	CSVAGGPSDTQYF
TRBV4-3	TRBJ2-7	CASSRARQGYEQYF
TRBV28	TRBJ2-3	CASRGQGAADTQYF
TRBV6-1	TRBJ2-7	CASIPHAGVYEQYF
TRBV20-1	TRBJ2-1	CSARDSSRTSGKYEQFF
TRBV20-1	TRBJ2-5	CSVPGPRYQETPYF
TRBV4-2	TRBJ2-7	CASSQEGTSPYEQYF
TRBV20-1	TRBJ2-1	CSARDQGSRSYNEQFF
TRBV7-2	TRBJ1-2	CASSFTGAGDYGYTF
TRBV9	TRBJ1-1	CASSARPQTEAFF
TRBV29-1	TRBJ1-4	CSVLKGEEKLFF
TRBV28	TRBJ2-3	CASGNRGYTQYF
TRBV7-9	TRBJ1-5	CASSSGRNSNQPQHF
TRBV20-1	TRBJ2-7	CSARPQGLREQYF
TRBV5-1	TRBJ2-5	CASSLDIRLLETQYF
TRBV7-2	TRBJ2-1	CASSESGGAYNEQFF
TRBV7-2	TRBJ2-3	CASSEDYSSTDTQYF
TRBV29-1	TRBJ2-7	CSVPAGGPYEQYF
TRBV15	TRBJ1-3	CATSREYGPRSGNTIYF
TRBV5-6	TRBJ2-7	CASSGRQGAAQYF
TRBV7-2	TRBJ2-3	CASSWDRLQVDTQYF
TRBV30	TRBJ2-5	CAWSLGLAGPQETQYF
TRBV6-6	TRBJ2-6	CASSWSGANVLTF
TRBV7-2	TRBJ1-2	CASSAPPMDRRMKGYTF
TRBV20-1	TRBJ2-1	CSAEGASGYNEQFF
TRBV4-3	TRBJ2-1	CASSQISGGGYNEQFF